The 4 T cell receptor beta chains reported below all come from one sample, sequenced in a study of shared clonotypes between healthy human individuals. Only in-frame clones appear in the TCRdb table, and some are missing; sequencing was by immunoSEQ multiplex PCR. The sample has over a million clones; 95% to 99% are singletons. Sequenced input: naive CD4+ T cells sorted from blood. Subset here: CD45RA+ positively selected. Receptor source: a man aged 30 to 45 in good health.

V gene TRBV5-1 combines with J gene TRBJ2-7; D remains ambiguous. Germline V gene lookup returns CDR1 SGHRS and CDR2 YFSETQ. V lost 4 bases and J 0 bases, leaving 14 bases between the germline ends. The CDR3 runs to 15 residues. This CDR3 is CASSPPVLDSYEQYF. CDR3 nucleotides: TGCGCCAGCAGCCCGCCGGTGCTAGACTCCTACGAGCAGTACTTC.

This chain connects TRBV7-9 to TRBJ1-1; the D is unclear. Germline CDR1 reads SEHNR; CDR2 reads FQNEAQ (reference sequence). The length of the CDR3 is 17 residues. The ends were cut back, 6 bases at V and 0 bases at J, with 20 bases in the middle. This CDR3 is CASRPSRSFPLNTEAFF. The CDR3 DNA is TGTGCCAGCAGACCCTCCCGGAGTTTCCCCTTGAACACTGAAGCTTTCTTT. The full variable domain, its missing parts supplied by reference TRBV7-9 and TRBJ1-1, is DTGVSQNPRHKITKRGQNVTFRCDPISEHNRLYWYRQTLGQGPEFLTYFQNEAQLEKSRLLSDRFSAERPKGSFSTLEIQRTEQGDSAMYLCASRPSRSFPLNTEAFFGQGTRLTVV.

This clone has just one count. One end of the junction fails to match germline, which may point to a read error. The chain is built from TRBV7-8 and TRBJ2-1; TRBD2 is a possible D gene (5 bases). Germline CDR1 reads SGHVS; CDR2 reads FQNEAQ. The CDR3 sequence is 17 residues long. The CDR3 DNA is TGTGCCATCAGCGCCCGTGCGGGTTCATCTTGGTACAATGAGCAGTTCTTC. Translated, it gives CAISARAGSSWYNEQFF.

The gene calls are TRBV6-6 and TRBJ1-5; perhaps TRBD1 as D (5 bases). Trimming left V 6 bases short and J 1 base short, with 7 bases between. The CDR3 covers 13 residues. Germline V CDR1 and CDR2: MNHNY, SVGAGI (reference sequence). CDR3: CASSQGSNQPQHF. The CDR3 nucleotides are TGTGCCAGCAGCCAGGGAAGCAATCAGCCCCAGCATTTT.